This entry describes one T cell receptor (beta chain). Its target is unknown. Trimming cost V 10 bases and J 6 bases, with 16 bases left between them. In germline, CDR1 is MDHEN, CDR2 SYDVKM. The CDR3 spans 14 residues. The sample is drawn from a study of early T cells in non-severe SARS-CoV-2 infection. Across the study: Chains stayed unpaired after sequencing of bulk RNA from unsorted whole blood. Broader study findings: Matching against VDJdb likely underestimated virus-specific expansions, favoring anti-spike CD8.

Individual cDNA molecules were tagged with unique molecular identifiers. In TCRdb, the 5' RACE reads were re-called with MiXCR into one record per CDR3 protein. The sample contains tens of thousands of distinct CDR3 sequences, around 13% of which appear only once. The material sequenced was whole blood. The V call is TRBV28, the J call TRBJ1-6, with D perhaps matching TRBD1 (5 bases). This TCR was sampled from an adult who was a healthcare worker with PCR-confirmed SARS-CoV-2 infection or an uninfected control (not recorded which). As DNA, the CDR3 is TGTGCCACTTCTCCCGGGACCCTTAATTCACCCCTCCACTTT. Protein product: CATSPGTLNSPLHF.